The source of this T cell receptor (beta chain) is a study of cytomegalovirus exposure and HLA in healthy donors. Overall study results and limits: Subsequent analysis showed first-cohort TCR clusters tending to co-occur in around 130 validation repertoires. Cytomegalovirus status, reportedly, was diagnosed with high specificity and sensitivity by the classifier. Some TCR beta chains (over 150 of them) were listed as cytomegalovirus-associated. There were three CMV-associated chains whose specificity for CMV antigens was confirmed in vitro.

A word on this clone: As yet, its antigen is unknown.

Libraries were prepared by immunoSEQ multiplex PCR; TCRdb keeps only in-frame clonotypes and omits some of them. The data show 85,000 to 95,000 clones, 95% to 98% seen once. The CDR3 is 15 amino acids. The V end lost 5 bases, the J end lost 0 bases, and 13 bases lay between the germline ends. Germline-derived CDR1 and CDR2 are MNHEY and SMNVEV (reference sequence). This receptor was identified in a man aged 18 to 29 in good health and CMV-seronegative. The material sequenced was PBMCs. This chain joins TRBV27 and TRBJ1-1; D is uncertain. This chain's CDR3 is CASSPLGGLNTEAFF. The CDR3, as DNA: TGTGCCAGCAGTCCCCTGGGAGGATTGAACACTGAAGCTTTCTTT.